Each of the 19 T cell receptor beta chains below was sequenced from the same sample in a study of T cell responses to AZD1222 COVID-19 vaccine. Sequenced by immunoSEQ multiplex PCR; TCRdb stores in-frame clones only, minus some. The data contain roughly 81,000 clones, 65% to 90% of them singletons. Here the sequenced sample was peripheral blood, taken on day 0 of AZD1222 vaccination. Receptor source: an adult in good health.

V is TRBV15 and J is TRBJ2-7, with a tentative D call TRBD1 (5 bases). Deletions cut 0 bases from V and 13 bases from J, with 16 bases between. This CDR3 is built from 13 residues. Germline CDR1 is LNHNV and CDR2 is YYDKDF (reference sequence). The CDR3 region has the DNA TGTGCCACCAGCAGAGATCTAGGACAAGCGATATACTTC. Amino acids: CATSRDLGQAIYF. Full variable domain (rest looked up from reference TRBV15 and TRBJ2-7): DAMVIQNPRYQVTQFGKPVTLSCSQTLNHNVMYWYQQKSSQAPKLLFHYYDKDFNNEADTPDNFQSRRPNTSFCFLDIRSPGLGDTAMYLCATSRDLGQAIYFGPGTRLTVT.

This clone was seen a single time. The chain recombines TRBV5-1 with TRBJ1-4, with D hard to call. The length of the CDR3 is 15 residues. Trimming pared 0 bases from V and 4 bases from J, leaving 10 bases between. CDR1 SGHRS and CDR2 YFSETQ come from the germline V gene. The CDR3 sequence: CASSLGVGNNEKLFF. Written as DNA, the CDR3 is TGCGCCAGCAGCTTGGGAGTAGGGAATAATGAAAAACTGTTTTTT. Supplemented by reference TRBV5-1 and TRBJ1-4, the full variable domain reads KAGVTQTPRYLIKTRGQQVTLSCSPISGHRSVSWYQQTPGQGLQFLFEYFSETQRNKGNFPGRFSGRQFSNSRSEMNVSTLELGDSALYLCASSLGVGNNEKLFFGSGTQLSVL.

This clone has a single count. The chain recombines TRBV6-2 or TRBV6-3 with TRBJ2-2, with 9 bases identical to TRBD2. This CDR3 has 17 amino acids. V lost 1 base to trimming and J lost 3 bases; unmatched junction nucleotides: 6. Germline CDR1 is MNHEY and CDR2 is SVGEGT. CDR3 DNA: TGTGCCAGCAGTTACTACCTAGCGGGATGGGACACCGGGGAGCTGTTTTTT. It specifies CASSYYLAGWDTGELFF.

The V and J genes are TRBV11-2 and TRBJ2-3; TRBD1 is a possible D gene (6 bases). This CDR3 has 15 amino acids. V dropped 0 bases and J dropped 3 bases, with 10 bases sitting between them. Germline CDR1 and CDR2: SGHAT and FQNNGV. The CDR3 nucleotides are TGTGCCAGCAGCTTAGATCGGCAGGGGACAGATACGCAGTATTTT. Translation: CASSLDRQGTDTQYF.

This clone was picked up a small number of times. The genes are TRBV2 and TRBJ1-1, with D possibly TRBD1 on 6 matching bases. The germline V gene encodes CDR1 SNHLY and CDR2 FYNNEI. Trimming left V 6 bases short and J 0 bases short, with 8 bases between. This CDR3 is built from 13 residues. The CDR3 DNA reads as TGTGCCAGCAGGGCAGGGGTGAACACTGAAGCTTTCTTT. Translation: CASRAGVNTEAFF.

The chain recombines TRBV14 with TRBJ2-2, with a tentative D call TRBD1 (6 bases). The CDR3 has 14 residues. The V end lost 1 base, the J end lost 6 bases, and 9 bases lay between the germline ends. Germline V lookup: CDR1 SGHDN, CDR2 FVKESK. CDR3 loop: CASSQVGGAGELFF. CDR3 bases: TGTGCCAGCAGCCAAGTAGGGGGAGCCGGGGAGCTGTTTTTT.

The chain is built from TRBV18 and TRBJ1-5; TRBD1 aligns across 7 bases. V gave up 3 bases and J gave up 7 bases; unmatched junction bases: 3. Germline CDR1 reads KGHSH; CDR2 reads LQKENI. The CDR3 is 13 amino acids. The CDR3 reads CASSPTTGQPQHF. In nucleotides, the CDR3 is TGTGCCAGCTCACCGACGACAGGGCAGCCCCAGCATTTT.

The J gene is TRBJ2-7, the V gene TRBV28; D gene ambiguous. Deletions cut 3 bases from V and 1 base from J, with 10 bases between. Germline assignment: CDR1 MDHEN and CDR2 SYDVKM. This CDR3 is built from 14 residues. The CDR3 protein is CASSFPNLSYEQYF. Written as DNA, the CDR3 is TGTGCCAGCAGTTTCCCCAACCTTTCCTACGAGCAGTACTTC.

V gene TRBV29-1 combines with J gene TRBJ1-1; possible D gene TRBD1, 6 bases. The germline V gene has CDR1 SQVTM and CDR2 ANQGSEA. The CDR3 consists of 13 residues. Trimming stripped 7 bases from V and 1 base from J, with 13 bases between. CDR3 region: CSAGAGRNTEAFF. In DNA, the CDR3 is TGCAGCGCAGGGGCGGGGAGGAACACTGAAGCTTTCTTT.

The genes are TRBV3-1 (or the pseudogene TRBV3-2) and TRBJ2-1; D unresolved. The germline V and J ends were trimmed by 6 bases and 0 bases, with 12 bases remaining between them. This CDR3 contains 15 residues. The V gene's germline CDR1 is LGHDT and CDR2 YNNKEL (reference sequence). CDR3 region: CASSLDVSSYNEQFF. CDR3 DNA sequence: TGTGCCAGCAGTCTTGACGTGAGCTCCTACAATGAGCAGTTCTTC.

This clone has a handful of counts. This chain uses TRBV25-1 with TRBJ1-5; D may be TRBD1 (6 bases). Trimming removed 4 bases from V and 5 bases from J, with 12 bases in between. There are 14 residues in the CDR3. Germline lookup yields CDR1 MGHDK and CDR2 SYGVNS. DNA of the CDR3: TGTGCCAGCAGTGCCGCGGACAGAGATCAGCCCCAGCATTTT. It translates to CASSAADRDQPQHF.

This rearrangement joins TRBV2 to TRBJ1-2; TRBD1 is a possible D gene (5 bases). CDR3 length: 15 residues. The ends were cut back, 1 base at V and 5 bases at J, with 14 bases in the middle. Looked up from germline, CDR1 is SNHLY and CDR2 is FYNNEI. Here the CDR3 reads CASSEGRGSGYGYTF. CDR3 DNA: TGTGCCAGCAGTGAAGGGCGGGGCTCTGGGTATGGCTACACCTTC. The complete variable domain, with remaining parts taken from reference TRBV2 and TRBJ1-2, reads EPEVTQTPSHQVTQMGQEVILRCVPISNHLYFYWYRQILGQKVEFLVSFYNNEISEKSEIFDDQFSVERPDGSNFTLKIRSTKLEDSAMYFCASSEGRGSGYGYTFGSGTRLTVV.

The chain employs TRBV6-6 and TRBJ2-5, with 8 bases aligning to TRBD1. CDR1 is MNHNY, CDR2 SVGAGI, per germline (reference sequence). The V segment lost 2 bases and the J segment 5 bases; nucleotides outside the gene matches: 10. This CDR3 contains 16 residues. CDR3 sequence (DNA): TGTGCCAGCAGTTACCCTTCTTTGACAGGGGTTGAGACCCAGTACTTC. Its translation is CASSYPSLTGVETQYF.

The chain carries TRBV7-9 and TRBJ1-4; D gene uncertain. The length of the CDR3 is 14 residues. The germline V and J ends were trimmed by 3 bases and 5 bases, with 10 bases remaining between them. Germline CDR1 is SEHNR and CDR2 is FQNEAQ (reference sequence). The DNA of the CDR3 is TGTGCCAGCAGCTTTTTAAGCCAGAATGAAAAACTGTTTTTT. Encoded protein: CASSFLSQNEKLFF. Full variable domain (remainder filled in from reference TRBV7-9 and TRBJ1-4): DTGVSQNPRHKITKRGQNVTFRCDPISEHNRLYWYRQTLGQGPEFLTYFQNEAQLEKSRLLSDRFSAERPKGSFSTLEIQRTEQGDSAMYLCASSFLSQNEKLFFGSGTQLSVL.

The chain has TRBV29-1 and TRBJ2-1, with 9 bases that match TRBD2. J gave up 1 base and V 5 bases, and 3 bases lay outside the gene matches. The CDR3 spans 14 residues. Germline V gene lookup returns CDR1 SQVTM and CDR2 ANQGSEA. In nucleotides, the CDR3 is TGCAGCGTTTTAGCGGGAGTATCCTACAATGAGCAGTTCTTC. Its translation: CSVLAGVSYNEQFF.

V gene TRBV28 combines with J gene TRBJ1-5; D unresolved. CDR1 and CDR2 from the germline V gene are MDHEN and SYDVKM. V dropped 7 bases and J dropped 4 bases, with 11 bases sitting between them. The CDR3 has 13 residues. Here the CDR3 reads CASTPLGNQPQHF. CDR3 nucleotides: TGTGCCAGCACCCCCCTAGGGAATCAGCCCCAGCATTTT.

V and J are TRBV29-1 and TRBJ1-1; perhaps TRBD1 as D (6 bases). The ends were cut back, 2 bases at V and 5 bases at J, with 12 bases in the middle. CDR3 length: 13 residues. Germline CDR1 reads SQVTM; CDR2 reads ANQGSEA. CDR3 nucleotides: TGCAGCGTTGAACCGGGGAGGGGGACTGAAGCTTTCTTT. It specifies CSVEPGRGTEAFF.

V and J are TRBV5-8 and TRBJ2-3; the D gene is possibly TRBD1 (5 bases). CDR3 size: 14 residues. With 0 bases removed from V and 5 bases from J, the gap between germline ends came to 10 bases. Germline V gene sequence: CDR1 SGHTS, CDR2 YDEGEE. The CDR3 sequence is CASSLDGAKDTQYF. CDR3 sequence (DNA): TGTGCCAGCAGCTTGGATGGGGCTAAAGATACGCAGTATTTT. The complete variable domain, with remaining parts taken from reference TRBV5-8 and TRBJ2-3, reads EAGVTQSPTHLIKTRGQQATLRCSPISGHTSVYWYQQALGLGLQFLLWYDEGEERNRGNFPPRFSGRQFPNYSSELNVNALELEDSALYLCASSLDGAKDTQYFGPGTRLTVL.

The chain links TRBV19 to TRBJ2-7; D gene unclear. Trimming left V 5 bases short and J 3 bases short, with 17 bases between. Germline lookup yields CDR1 LNHDA and CDR2 SQIVND (reference sequence). This CDR3 has 15 residues. The CDR3 spells CASSSRVGGIYEQYF. In DNA, the CDR3 is TGTGCCAGTAGTTCGCGAGTTGGCGGAATCTACGAGCAGTACTTC. Full variable domain (remainder filled in from reference TRBV19 and TRBJ2-7): DGGITQSPKYLFRKEGQNVTLSCEQNLNHDAMYWYRQDPGQGLRLIYYSQIVNDFQKGDIAEGYSVSREKKESFPLTVTSAQKNPTAFYLCASSSRVGGIYEQYFGPGTRLTVT.